A selection of T cell receptor beta chains follows, all from one sample in a study of cytomegalovirus exposure and HLA in healthy donors. Clones were sequenced by immunoSEQ multiplex PCR, and TCRdb holds only the in-frame ones, with some missing. The sample lists 150,000 to 200,000 clones; roughly 78% were seen once. Specimen: PBMCs. The receptors come from a man in his forties in good health and CMV-seropositive. The CDR3 runs from the conserved cysteine through the conserved F or W. A D gene is named only where the DNA matches it firmly. Clone size is not always given. Where it is, it says once, few, many or a class for expanded clones.

clone_size	d_call	j_call	v_call	cdr3_nt	cdr3_aa
.	.	TRBJ2-2	TRBV7-9	TGTGCCAGGGAATGGGAGACCGGGGAGCTGTTTTTT	CAREWETGELFF
few	.	TRBJ1-3	TRBV11-2	TGTGCCAGCAGCGGTACACAGAGCTCTGGAAACACCATATATTTT	CASSGTQSSGNTIYF
.	TRBD1	TRBJ2-2	TRBV19	TGTGCCAGTATTCCTCCGGGACAGGTTAACACCGGGGAGCTGTTTTTT	CASIPPGQVNTGELFF
few	TRBD2	TRBJ2-4	TRBV4-3	TGCGCCAGCAGCCCGGGGGGGGCGGACAAAAACATTCAGTACTTC	CASSPGGADKNIQYF
.	TRBD2	TRBJ2-2	TRBV15	TGTGCCACCAGCAGAGGAGTAGCGGGGACTACCGGGGAGCTGTTTTTT	CATSRGVAGTTGELFF
few	.	TRBJ1-4	TRBV5-1	TGCGCCAGCAGCGGGGCGGAACCAACTAATGAAAAACTGTTTTTT	CASSGAEPTNEKLFF
.	TRBD1	TRBJ1-4	TRBV12-5	TGTGCTAGTGTTCGGACAGGGGGAGGTGAAAAACTGTTTTTT	CASVRTGGGEKLFF
.	.	TRBJ1-4	TRBV2	TGTGCCAGCAGTGAAACAGCCATAGACAGAGAAAAACTGTTTTTT	CASSETAIDREKLFF
.	TRBD1	TRBJ2-7	TRBV11-3	TGTGCCAGCAGCCCTCCCGGGACAGCAATCTACGAGCAGTACTTC	CASSPPGTAIYEQYF
.	.	TRBJ1-1	TRBV18	TGTGCCAGCTCACCGTTGCGGGGCTTCACTGAAGCTTTCTTT	CASSPLRGFTEAFF
.	.	TRBJ2-1	TRBV19	TGTGCCAGTAGTTCGCCGGGACTCTCCTACAATGAGCAGTTCTTC	CASSSPGLSYNEQFF
few	TRBD1	TRBJ1-1	TRBV9	TGTGCCAGCAGCGTAGAGAGGACAGGGGGCACTGAAGCTTTCTTT	CASSVERTGGTEAFF
.	.	TRBJ1-5	TRBV6-1	TGTGCCAGCAGTGAACATTCCGTGCGCGGTCAGCCCCAGCATTTT	CASSEHSVRGQPQHF
.	.	TRBJ1-4	TRBV11-1	TGTGCCAGCAGCCCCCTTTCTTCAGGCAAAGGGGATGAAAAACTGTTTTTT	CASSPLSSGKGDEKLFF
.	TRBD1	TRBJ1-2	TRBV25-1	TGTGCCAGCAGTGAACCGGGACAGGGGAACTATGGCTACACCTTC	CASSEPGQGNYGYTF
.	.	TRBJ1-4	TRBV2	TGTGCCAGCAACCTACAGGGCATTAATGAAAAACTGTTTTTT	CASNLQGINEKLFF
.	.	TRBJ1-1	TRBV4-3	TGCGCCAGCAGCCAAGATTGGGGGGGAGTCGCTGAAGCTTTCTTT	CASSQDWGGVAEAFF
.	TRBD1	TRBJ2-2	TRBV7-9	TGTGCCAGCAGCTCAGGGACAGCGAACACCGGGGAGCTGTTTTTT	CASSSGTANTGELFF
.	TRBD1	TRBJ1-5	TRBV18	TGTGCCAGCTCACTTGACAGGGGCCGGCAGCCCCAGCATTTT	CASSLDRGRQPQHF
.	TRBD1	TRBJ2-7	TRBV7-9	TGTGCCAGCACCTCCCCCCATTTGGGCAGGGGGTACGAGCAGTACTTC	CASTSPHLGRGYEQYF
.	TRBD1	TRBJ1-1	TRBV19	TGTGCCAGTAGTCTCACAGGGGTAACTGAAGCTTTCTTT	CASSLTGVTEAFF
.	TRBD1	TRBJ1-5	TRBV27	TGTGCCAGCAGTCACGGACAGGGGAATCAGCCCCAGCATTTT	CASSHGQGNQPQHF
.	.	TRBJ2-7	TRBV9	TGTGCCAGCAGCTCCTCCGGGGGCGGGGGATACGAGCAGTACTTC	CASSSSGGGGYEQYF
.	TRBD1	TRBJ2-3	TRBV5-1	TGCGCCAGCAGCTGGACAGGGGATATCACAGATACGCAGTATTTT	CASSWTGDITDTQYF
once	TRBD1	TRBJ1-2	TRBV5-4	TGTGCCAGCAGCTTGGGGGACAGGGGGAGCTATGGCTACACCTTC	CASSLGDRGSYGYTF
.	.	TRBJ1-5	TRBV7-2	TGTGCCAGCAGTAGCCAGGGGCAGGGCAATCAGCCCCAGCATTTT	CASSSQGQGNQPQHF
.	TRBD1	TRBJ1-2	TRBV4-2	TGTGCCAGCAGCCAAGATAGGGGGACAGGTTTAAACTATGGCTACACCTTC	CASSQDRGTGLNYGYTF
.	.	TRBJ1-1	TRBV29-1	TGCAGCATAAAGGGGGGGGCAGGGGACACTGAAGCTTTCTTT	CSIKGGAGDTEAFF
.	.	TRBJ1-4	TRBV18	TGTGCCAGCTCACCGCAAACGGGAACTAATGAAAAACTGTTTTTT	CASSPQTGTNEKLFF
once	TRBD1	TRBJ1-5	TRBV7-2	TGTGCCAGCAGCCCGCGGACAGGGAGCAATCAGCCCCAGCATTTT	CASSPRTGSNQPQHF
few	.	TRBJ1-2	TRBV4-3	TGCGCCAGCAGCTCCCGGGACACACGTTTCACCTTC	CASSSRDTRFTF
.	TRBD1	TRBJ1-2	TRBV5-6	TGTGCCACCCTGGCCTTGGACAGGAGGGACTATGGCTACACCTTC	CATLALDRRDYGYTF
.	.	TRBJ1-1	TRBV6-6	TGTGCCAGCAGTTACTCGGGCCTGAACACTGAAGCTTTCTTT	CASSYSGLNTEAFF
.	.	TRBJ1-1	TRBV9	TGTGCCAGCAGCGCGCAGGGAAAGGGCACTGAAGCTTTCTTT	CASSAQGKGTEAFF
.	TRBD1	TRBJ1-1	TRBV7-3	TGTGCCAGCAGCGCGACAGGGGGAGACACTGAAGCTTTCTTT	CASSATGGDTEAFF